This T cell receptor (beta chain) was recorded in a study of blood T cell repertoires in COVID-19. As for the study in general: Whether acute or convalescent, the COVID-19 samples came from the United States, Italy and Spain. In each case, the material was cDNA or gDNA derived from T cells, B-cell-depleted T cells, or PBMCs.

This CDR3 spans 14 amino acids. From germline, CDR1 is MNHEY and CDR2 SVGAGI. The J segment lost 8 bases and the V segment lost 7 bases, leaving 10 bases of the junction unmatched. Original processing methods: Estimation of nucleated cell counts relied on the amplification of reference gene primers. Generated by immunoSEQ multiplex PCR, the TCRdb table keeps only in-frame clones and is missing some. V, J and clone size reflect that table, while D and trimming were determined from the DNA. Of 130,000 to 150,000 clones listed, roughly 81% are singletons. The V call is TRBV6-5, the J call TRBJ2-3; 9 bases match TRBD1. Sequencing input: peripheral blood. The sequence was collected from a human donor with acute or convalescent COVID-19. The donor label of this sample is uncertain. CDR3 sequence (DNA): TGTGCCAGCACTCTAAACCGGGACAGGGCTACGCAGTATTTT. Encoded protein: CASTLNRDRATQYF.